This T cell receptor (beta chain) was observed in a study of early T cells in non-severe SARS-CoV-2 infection. Study information: Sequencing of unsorted whole blood was done on bulk RNA, leaving chains unpaired.

Losses at the gene ends were 5 bases for V and 6 bases for J; bases not matched to a gene: 9. The length of the CDR3 is 13 residues. CDR1 DFQATT and CDR2 SNEGSKA come from the germline V gene (reference sequence). Many counts were recorded for this clonotype. No antigen is known for it. Molecules of cDNA were individually given unique molecular identifiers that were attached to them. From the 5' RACE reads, TCRdb called clonotypes with MiXCR, one entry per CDR3 protein. The data show around 32,000 distinct CDR3 sequences, 5.7% seen once. Study findings and constraints: Clonotype matching in VDJdb favored anti-spike CD8 responses and did not capture private and CD4 specificities.

The source material was whole blood. This chain connects TRBV20-1 to TRBJ2-7, with 8 nucleotides matching TRBD1. The receptor was isolated from an adult who was a healthcare worker with PCR-confirmed SARS-CoV-2 infection or an uninfected control (not recorded which). CDR3 loop: CSASRTGRTEQYF. The CDR3 DNA reads as TGCAGTGCTTCTCGGACAGGGCGAACCGAGCAGTACTTC.